The next 28 T cell receptor beta chains were all read from a single sample in a study of blood T cells in healthy people across ages. Primed by a sample-barcoded 5' primer and a J-beta primer mix, a second PCR proceeded for 7 to 11 cycles. One entry per CDR3 protein, called by TCRdb with MiXCR from the 5' RACE reads. The sample lists about 1.4 million distinct CDR3 sequences; 59% were seen once. Sequencing was performed on blood. The source of these receptors is a man aged 18 to 35 in good health.

This clonotype showed up just a few times. The V gene is TRBV10-3, the J gene TRBJ2-2; D possibly corresponds to TRBD2 (5 bases). This CDR3 is built from 11 residues. V was shortened by 6 bases and J by 6 bases, with 5 bases between the two germline ends. Germline V gene data show CDR1 as ENHRY and CDR2 as SYGVKD. CDR3 coding DNA: TGTGCCATCAGCGGGGCCGGGGAGCTGTTTTTT. Protein: CAISGAGELFF.

V gene TRBV4-2 combines with J gene TRBJ2-5, with no clear D. CDR1 LGHNA and CDR2 YNFKEQ come from the germline V gene. V was trimmed by 0 bases and J by 3 bases, leaving 14 bases between them. There are 16 residues in the CDR3. The DNA of the CDR3 is TGTGCCAGCAGCCAAGATGACGGGTCACGCAAAGAGACCCAGTACTTC. It translates to CASSQDDGSRKETQYF.

This clonotype has only a few counts. V is TRBV6-5 and J is TRBJ2-5; TRBD2 aligns across 8 bases. The V gene's germline CDR1 is MNHEY and CDR2 SVGAGI. J lost 1 base, V lost 11 bases, and 3 bases had no gene match. CDR3 length equals 12 residues. In DNA, the CDR3 is TGTGCCGTGGCGGGGGGCCAAGAGACCCAGTACTTC. Translating gives CAVAGGQETQYF.

Concerning this clonotype itself: A read error may produce the germline difference seen at one junction end. J is TRBJ1-4 and V is TRBV4-1; the D is unclear. Per the germline V gene, CDR1 is MGHRA and CDR2 is YSYEKL. This CDR3 comprises 15 residues. In DNA, the CDR3 is TGCGCCGGCAGCCAAGGACCGTCCAGGACTGAAAAACTGTTTTTT. Its protein is CAGSQGPSRTEKLFF.

The rearrangement joins TRBV20-1 to TRBJ2-5, with D tentatively TRBD1 (6 bases). CDR1 and CDR2 (germline): DFQATT, SNEGSKA (reference sequence). Trimming removed 0 bases at V and 1 base at J, with 9 bases between. CDR3 length: 14 amino acids. CDR3 residues: CSAREQGRQETQYF. The DNA of the CDR3 is TGCAGTGCTAGAGAACAGGGACGCCAAGAGACCCAGTACTTC.

The chain joins TRBV3-1 to TRBJ2-3; no definite D call. Germline V gives CDR1 LGHDT, CDR2 YNNKEL (reference sequence). Deletions cut 6 bases from V and 0 bases from J, with 10 bases between. The length of the CDR3 is 14 residues. The CDR3 coding sequence is TGTGCCAGCAGACACACACCAAGCACAGATACGCAGTATTTT. Encoded protein: CASRHTPSTDTQYF.

V and J are TRBV5-5 and TRBJ1-5; TRBD1 might be the D (5 bases). Between the trimmed V and J ends, which lost 3 bases and 6 bases, there was a span of 13 bases. This CDR3 has 14 amino acids. Germline CDR1 is SGHKS and CDR2 is YYEKEE (reference sequence). CDR3 sequence: CASSSGTNGQPQHF. CDR3 DNA sequence: TGTGCCAGCAGCTCCGGGACTAATGGTCAGCCCCAGCATTTT.

The gene calls are TRBV2 and TRBJ1-1; D is undetermined. The V end lost 6 bases, the J end lost 0 bases, and 14 bases lay between the germline ends. CDR1 and CDR2 (germline): SNHLY, FYNNEI. The CDR3 covers 15 residues. The CDR3: CASRSSEVLNTEAFF. In nucleotides, the CDR3 is TGTGCCAGCAGATCCTCCGAGGTCTTGAACACTGAAGCTTTCTTT.

The V gene is TRBV3-1, the J gene TRBJ2-5, with a weak D call TRBD2 (6 bases). V dropped 2 bases and J dropped 1 base, with 17 bases sitting between them. The V gene's germline CDR1 is LGHDT and CDR2 YNNKEL (reference sequence). This CDR3 has 17 residues. CDR3 nucleotide sequence: TGTGCCAGCAGCCAAATTATCGGTGGACTACTCCAAGAGACCCAGTACTTC. Translating it yields CASSQIIGGLLQETQYF.

CDR3 nucleotides: TGCAGTGCCCCGTCAGAGGACTACCGGGACACAGATACGCAGTATTTT. Its protein product is CSAPSEDYRDTDTQYF. The rearrangement uses TRBV20-1 and TRBJ2-3; D possibly corresponds to TRBD2 (6 bases). Trimming removed 6 bases from V and 2 bases from J, with 21 bases in between. Germline CDR1 reads DFQATT; CDR2 reads SNEGSKA (reference sequence). The CDR3 loop spans 16 amino acids.

This chain uses TRBV4-2 with TRBJ1-2; D is perhaps TRBD1 (5 bases). The CDR3 consists of 13 residues. V lost 1 base, J lost 8 bases, and 11 bases lay in between. From germline, CDR1 is LGHNA and CDR2 YNFKEQ. CDR3 nucleotides: TGTGCCAGCAGCCAAGGGCCGGGGGACGGCTACACCTTC. Translation gives CASSQGPGDGYTF.

This rearrangement joins TRBV10-3 to TRBJ2-3; TRBD2 agrees at 13 bases. Trimming took 11 bases from V and 6 from J; bases not matched to a gene: 11. The germline gives CDR1 ENHRY, CDR2 SYGVKD. This CDR3 is 15 amino acids long. CDR3: CASHGTSGIEDTQYF. The DNA of the CDR3 is TGTGCCTCGCACGGGACTAGCGGGATAGAGGATACGCAGTATTTT.

This clonotype was counted once. V and J are TRBV27 and TRBJ1-5; D gene unclear. There are 14 residues in the CDR3. Trimming shortened V by 1 base and J by 4 bases, and 8 bases separated the two germline ends. CDR1 is MNHEY and CDR2 is SMNVEV in the germline V gene (reference sequence). CDR3 sequence (DNA): TGTGCCAGCAGTTTATTTGCGGGAAATCAGCCCCAGCATTTT. Translating gives CASSLFAGNQPQHF.

This clonotype appeared a single time. The genes are TRBV2 and TRBJ1-1, with a weak D call TRBD1 (5 bases). The V end lost 6 bases, the J end lost 1 base, and 9 bases lay between the germline ends. The CDR3 contains 13 residues. Per germline, CDR1 SNHLY and CDR2 FYNNEI. CDR3 sequence reads: CASRRQPNTEAFF. The CDR3 DNA reads TGTGCCAGCAGGCGACAGCCGAACACTGAAGCTTTCTTT. Full variable domain (outside the CDR3, taken from reference TRBV2 and TRBJ1-1): EPEVTQTPSHQVTQMGQEVILRCVPISNHLYFYWYRQILGQKVEFLVSFYNNEISEKSEIFDDQFSVERPDGSNFTLKIRSTKLEDSAMYFCASRRQPNTEAFFGQGTRLTVV.

A word on this clonotype: A much larger clonotype is one base distant, so this may be a read error. The chain carries TRBV12-3 or TRBV12-4 and TRBJ2-1; D is uncertain. The V gene lost 5 bases and the J gene lost 4 bases, with 12 bases spanning the gap. This CDR3 comprises 14 residues. CDR3: CASSARAPYNEQFF. As DNA, the CDR3 is TGTGCCAGCAGTGCCCGGGCCCCTTACAATGAGCAGTTCTTC.

The J gene is TRBJ2-7, the V gene TRBV20-1; 7 bases fit TRBD2. Losses at the gene ends were 3 bases for V and 1 base for J; bases not matched to a gene: 9. From germline, CDR1 is DFQATT and CDR2 SNEGSKA (reference sequence). The CDR3 is 15 residues long. The CDR3 loop is CSASFPGLSSYEQYF. In nucleotides, the CDR3 is TGCAGTGCTAGCTTCCCGGGACTATCGTCCTACGAGCAGTACTTC.

The rearrangement links TRBV4-1 to TRBJ2-7; TRBD2 matches 7 bases. V lost 2 bases to trimming and J lost 2 bases; unmatched junction nucleotides: 6. Germline lookup yields CDR1 MGHRA and CDR2 YSYEKL. The CDR3 has 15 residues. CDR3 sequence reads: CASSQMIAGAYEQYF. The CDR3 region has the DNA TGCGCCAGCAGCCAAATGATCGCGGGAGCCTACGAGCAGTACTTC.

V usage is TRBV20-1 and J usage is TRBJ2-5; TRBD1 matches 9 bases. V lost 6 bases and J lost 3; bases outside the gene matches: 5. This CDR3 region has 13 residues. Per germline, CDR1 DFQATT and CDR2 SNEGSKA (reference sequence). In DNA form, the CDR3 reads TGCAGTGCGGAACAGGGGGCTAAAGAGACCCAGTACTTC. Translation gives CSAEQGAKETQYF.

The sample holds one count of this clonotype. The rearrangement uses TRBV7-2 and TRBJ2-5, with a possible D match to TRBD1 (5 bases). Per the germline V gene, CDR1 is SGHTA and CDR2 is FQGNSA. The CDR3 totals 18 residues. Deletions cut 5 bases from V and 11 bases from J, with 33 bases between. CDR3 region: CASSPWSRAGNPYNEQYF. The CDR3, as DNA: TGTGCCAGCAGCCCTTGGTCCCGAGCAGGGAACCCCTACAATGAGCAGTACTTC.

The J gene is TRBJ1-4, the V gene TRBV5-1; TRBD1 is a possible D gene (5 bases). Trimming pared 5 bases from V and 6 bases from J, leaving 11 bases between. This CDR3 region has 13 residues. CDR1 and CDR2 (germline): SGHRS, YFSETQ. The CDR3 loop is CASSSGGDEKLFF. The CDR3 DNA is TGCGCCAGCAGTTCCGGGGGTGATGAAAAACTGTTTTTT.

V gene TRBV4-1 combines with J gene TRBJ2-3; TRBD2 might be the D (6 bases). CDR3 size: 14 residues. Germline-derived CDR1 and CDR2 are MGHRA and YSYEKL. Trimming left V 4 bases short and J 1 base short, with 9 bases between. The CDR3 reads CASSLKRGTDTQYF. The DNA for the CDR3 is TGCGCCAGCAGCCTGAAGCGGGGCACAGATACGCAGTATTTT.

CDR3 nucleotide sequence: TGCGCCAGCAGCCAAGGACTCTTAAATTCACCCCTCCACTTT. As protein: CASSQGLLNSPLHF. V usage is TRBV4-1 and J usage is TRBJ1-6; no definite D call. Germline CDR1 reads MGHRA; CDR2 reads YSYEKL. V was clipped by 1 base and J by 7 bases, with 8 bases between them. This CDR3 has 14 amino acids.

This sequence joins TRBV15 and TRBJ2-5; tentative D call: TRBD2 (5 bases). The CDR3 totals 16 residues. Trimming cost V 0 bases and J 11 bases, with 22 bases left between them. Germline CDR1 LNHNV, CDR2 YYDKDF (reference sequence). Here the CDR3 DNA reads TGTGCCACCAGCAGAGATGGTGACTCCCGATTTTGGGAGCAGTACTTC. Its protein product is CATSRDGDSRFWEQYF.

This chain links TRBV2 with TRBJ2-4, with D perhaps matching TRBD2 (5 bases). The J call may not be correct, given that the DNA end is closer to TRBJ2-7. CDR1 and CDR2 from the germline V gene are SNHLY and FYNNEI. The CDR3 covers 12 residues. The chain's CDR3 is CASVPTGDEQYF. CDR3 sequence (DNA): TGTGCCAGCGTTCCGACCGGGGACGAGCAGTACTTC.

Only a few counts were recorded for this clonotype. The chain joins TRBV20-1 to TRBJ2-7, with D possibly being TRBD1 (6 bases). Per germline, CDR1 DFQATT and CDR2 SNEGSKA (reference sequence). CDR3 length: 15 residues. V was trimmed by 4 bases and J by 2 bases, leaving 18 bases between them. Here the CDR3 reads CSATRVGDTTYEQYF. The CDR3 DNA reads TGCAGTGCTACCAGGGTGGGGGACACAACCTACGAGCAGTACTTC.

V gene TRBV6-1 combines with J gene TRBJ1-1; D is unclear. Per germline, CDR1 MNHNS and CDR2 SASEGT. CDR3 size: 16 residues. The V end was cut by 6 bases, the J end by 4 bases, with 21 bases between. DNA of the CDR3: TGTGCCAGCAGCACATTCTTTGCTTCGGTCGGCACTGAAGCTTTCTTT. This gives the protein CASSTFFASVGTEAFF.

This clonotype came up a few times. The J gene is TRBJ1-1, the V gene TRBV10-3, with D perhaps matching TRBD1 (6 bases). The V end lost 0 bases, the J end lost 4 bases, and 12 bases lay between the germline ends. The CDR3 extends over 15 amino acids. Germline V gene lookup returns CDR1 ENHRY and CDR2 SYGVKD. Here the CDR3 reads CAISESGGATTEAFF. CDR3 nucleotides: TGTGCCATCAGTGAGTCAGGGGGGGCTACCACTGAAGCTTTCTTT.

This chain links TRBV4-3 with TRBJ1-2, with a possible D match to TRBD1 (5 bases). Between the trimmed V and J ends, which lost 4 bases and 0 bases, there was a span of 12 bases. The CDR3 has 15 residues. CDR1 is LGHNA and CDR2 is YSLEER in the germline V gene. In DNA, the CDR3 is TGCGCCAGCAGCCGAAACCCGGACACTAACTATGGCTACACCTTC. Residues: CASSRNPDTNYGYTF.